The 30 T cell receptor beta chains below all came from one sample that was sequenced in a study of blood T cells in healthy people across ages (dated by TCRdb to the mid-2010s). Receptor amplification or capture employed 5' RACE. The sequencer listed for this sample is Illumina HiSeq 2500. A second PCR of about 6 to 11 cycles was performed with a sample-barcoded 5' primer and a J-beta primer mix. Using fastp trimming at Q25 and MiXCR clonotype assembly, TCRdb reanalyzed the public sequencing data and kept in-frame beta chains. Entries that share a CDR3 protein sequence are merged under the most common genes and DNA. The sample table records 1.5 million or so distinct CDR3 sequences; approximately 42% of these occur just once. The ten biggest clones cover 6.5% to 10% of the sample. Specimen: blood. These receptors originate from a young woman in good health.

V is TRBV20-1 and J is TRBJ2-2, with D perhaps assigned TRBD1 or TRBD2 (5 bases each). The CDR3 spans 16 residues. V was shortened by 1 base and J by 2 bases, with 14 bases between the two germline ends. Germline V gene data show CDR1 as DFQATT and CDR2 as SNEGSKA (reference sequence). CDR3 amino acids: CSARGGSGLNTGELFF. The CDR3 coding sequence is TGCAGTGCTAGAGGCGGGTCAGGGCTTAACACCGGGGAGCTGTTTTTT.

This clonotype was seen more than once but under ten times. This chain joins TRBV20-1 and TRBJ2-3, with D tentatively TRBD2 (7 bases). Looked up from germline, CDR1 is DFQATT and CDR2 is SNEGSKA (reference sequence). The CDR3 runs to 15 residues. Trimming took 3 bases from V and 0 from J, leaving 13 bases between them. The CDR3 bases are TGCAGTGCTAGCGGGGGGCGAACCAGCACAGATACGCAGTATTTT. Translation gives CSASGGRTSTDTQYF.

There are a few counts of this clonotype. V is TRBV20-1 and J is TRBJ2-4, with D unclear. Trimming pared 5 bases from V and 13 bases from J, leaving 24 bases between. The CDR3 has 14 residues. CDR1 is DFQATT and CDR2 is SNEGSKA in the germline V gene (reference sequence). The CDR3 DNA reads TGCAGTGCTCGGGCCGTGCCGGCAGACCGTCTGCAGTACTTC. It specifies CSARAVPADRLQYF.

This clonotype has more than one count but fewer than ten. The chain combines TRBV6-5 with TRBJ2-7; maybe TRBD1 (5 bases). The length of the CDR3 is 16 residues. Germline V gene sequence: CDR1 MNHEY, CDR2 SVGAGI. V dropped 6 bases and J dropped 0 bases, with 18 bases sitting between them. CDR3 in DNA: TGTGCCAGCAGACCATTGGGGCAGATTAGCTCCTACGAGCAGTACTTC. Translating it yields CASRPLGQISSYEQYF.

This clonotype has a handful of counts. The chain has TRBV20-1 and TRBJ2-3; TRBD2 agrees at 7 bases. Germline trimming cut 3 bases from V and 2 bases from J; bases unmatched to any gene: 5. The CDR3 loop spans 14 amino acids. Germline CDR1 is DFQATT and CDR2 is SNEGSKA (reference sequence). The CDR3: CSASPSGNTDTQYF. CDR3 in DNA: TGCAGTGCTAGTCCCAGCGGGAACACAGATACGCAGTATTTT.

This chain connects TRBV12-3 or TRBV12-4 to TRBJ2-5, with 11 bases matching TRBD1. V was pared by 7 bases and J by 4 bases, with 8 bases of the junction left unmatched. The CDR3 has 15 residues. The chain's CDR3 is CASTPGQGERETQYF. Written as DNA, the CDR3 is TGTGCCAGCACCCCGGGACAGGGGGAAAGAGAGACCCAGTACTTC.

Concerning this clonotype itself: This may stem from a read error, because a much larger clone lies one nucleotide away. The V call is TRBV4-2, the J call TRBJ2-7, with D perhaps matching TRBD1 (5 bases). The J call could be wrong; TRBJ2-1 is a better fit for the DNA end. Germline V gene data show CDR1 as LGHNA and CDR2 as YNFKEQ. This CDR3 comprises 16 residues. CDR3 region: CASSQDGQGFSYEQFF. CDR3 coding DNA: TGTGCCAGCAGCCAAGATGGGCAGGGATTCTCCTACGAGCAGTTCTTC.

This rearrangement joins TRBV7-2 to TRBJ2-1; D is undetermined. The V and J ends lost 1 base and 4 bases respectively, with 11 bases between them. This CDR3 has 15 residues. Germline V lookup: CDR1 SGHTA, CDR2 FQGNSA. In DNA, the CDR3 is TGTGCCAGCAGCTTAGGAGATCGGAGATACAATGAGCAGTTCTTC. It specifies CASSLGDRRYNEQFF.

This clonotype was seen a handful of times. The chain uses TRBV7-9 and TRBJ2-7; TRBD1 agrees at 9 bases. The CDR3 totals 14 residues. Germline lookup yields CDR1 SEHNR and CDR2 FQNEAQ (reference sequence). Trimming at V came to 5 bases and at J to 5 bases, leaving 7 bases not matched to a gene. The CDR3 nucleotides read TGTGCCAGCAGCCCCGGACAGGGGATAAACGAGCAGTACTTC. It codes for CASSPGQGINEQYF.

This clonotype was observed a few times. The chain links TRBV4-1 to TRBJ2-7; D gene ambiguous. V shed 1 base and J shed 3 bases, with 7 bases lying between them. CDR3 length: 13 residues. CDR1 and CDR2 (germline): MGHRA, YSYEKL. The CDR3 loop reads CASSQASNYEQYF. The CDR3, as DNA: TGCGCCAGCAGCCAAGCGTCCAACTACGAGCAGTACTTC.

This sequence joins TRBV28 and TRBJ2-3, with a weak D call TRBD1 (6 bases). The CDR3 sequence is 15 residues long. CDR1 and CDR2 from the germline V gene are MDHEN and SYDVKM. The V end lost 7 bases, the J end lost 2 bases, and 16 bases lay between the germline ends. CDR3: CASTSPGQNTDTQYF. The CDR3, as DNA: TGTGCCAGCACCTCCCCGGGACAAAACACAGATACGCAGTATTTT. Combining the CDR3 with reference TRBV28 and TRBJ2-3 gives the whole variable domain DVKVTQSSRYLVKRTGEKVFLECVQDMDHENMFWYRQDPGLGLRLIYFSYDVKMKEKGDIPEGYSVSREKKERFSLILESASTNQTSMYLCASTSPGQNTDTQYFGPGTRLTVL.

This clonotype was seen more than once but under ten times. The chain employs TRBV20-1 and TRBJ2-7; D unresolved. Germline CDR1 reads DFQATT; CDR2 reads SNEGSKA (reference sequence). The CDR3 loop spans 13 amino acids. V was trimmed by 6 bases and J by 6 bases, leaving 18 bases between them. CDR3: CSARRGSGTEQYF. In nucleotides, the CDR3 is TGCAGTGCCCGTCGCGGCTCAGGTACCGAGCAGTACTTC.

The CDR3 spells CASKGTGPVDEQYF. DNA of the CDR3: TGTGCCAGCAAGGGAACAGGGCCGGTTGACGAGCAGTACTTC. This chain connects TRBV25-1 to TRBJ2-7; a weak D match, TRBD1 (6 bases). The CDR3 contains 14 residues. Looked up from germline, CDR1 is MGHDK and CDR2 is SYGVNS. Trimming took off 7 bases at V and 5 bases at J, with 18 bases between the two ends.

This clonotype was seen only a few times. The rearrangement uses TRBV6-2 or TRBV6-3 and TRBJ2-1; 8 nucleotides agree with TRBD1. V was clipped by 6 bases and J by 4 bases; unmatched bases: 8. The CDR3 is made up of 15 amino acids. Germline CDR1 MNHEY, CDR2 SVGEGT. The CDR3 DNA is TGTGCCAGCAGCGACAGGGGAGTAAGTTACAATGAGCAGTTCTTC. Translating gives CASSDRGVSYNEQFF.

The chain joins TRBV4-1 to TRBJ1-4; D is unresolved. Germline loops: CDR1 MGHRA, CDR2 YSYEKL. V was pared by 4 bases and J by 4 bases, with 13 bases between. The CDR3 spans 15 residues. CDR3 residues: CASSPLGLSNEKLFF. The CDR3 DNA reads TGCGCCAGCAGCCCACTCGGATTGAGTAATGAAAAACTGTTTTTT.

This clonotype was seen a handful of times. The chain couples TRBV7-2 to TRBJ2-1; D is possibly TRBD2 (6 bases). The CDR3 length is 18 residues. Trimming cost V 1 base and J 3 bases, with 19 bases left between them. Germline values: CDR1 SGHTA, CDR2 FQGNSA. The CDR3 DNA reads as TGTGCCAGCAGCTTAGTGGCAGGGAGGACTGGGGGCTACAATGAGCAGTTCTTC. This encodes CASSLVAGRTGGYNEQFF.

This clonotype was seen a few times. The chain links TRBV6-4 to TRBJ2-7, with D possibly TRBD2 on 6 matching bases. Trimming removed 0 bases at V and 6 bases at J, with 15 bases between. Germline V lookup: CDR1 MRHNA, CDR2 SNTAGT. The CDR3 totals 15 residues. The CDR3 DNA is TGTGCCAGCAGTGACTCGCCCGGACTAAATTCCGAGCAGTACTTC. This encodes CASSDSPGLNSEQYF.

V and J are TRBV7-2 and TRBJ2-3; D perhaps matches TRBD2 (6 bases). Trimming stripped 7 bases from V and 6 bases from J, with 20 bases between. The CDR3 extends over 15 amino acids. CDR1 and CDR2 from the germline V gene are SGHTA and FQGNSA. The CDR3 loop is CASTPRPRGWDTQYF. As DNA, the CDR3 is TGTGCCAGCACCCCCAGGCCACGGGGGTGGGATACGCAGTATTTT.

The V and J genes are TRBV28 and TRBJ2-3, with 11 bases fitting TRBD2. V lost 2 bases, J lost 0 bases, and 13 bases stayed unmatched. The CDR3 length is 20 residues. Per the germline V gene, CDR1 is MDHEN and CDR2 is SYDVKM. The CDR3 DNA is TGTGCCAGCAGTTTAGGGAGACCGGGACTAGCGGAGACTAGCACAGATACGCAGTATTTT. It encodes CASSLGRPGLAETSTDTQYF.

The gene calls are TRBV19 and TRBJ2-7, with 8 bases matching TRBD2. V lost 4 bases, J lost 2 bases, and 10 bases stayed unmatched. From germline, CDR1 is LNHDA and CDR2 SQIVND (reference sequence). CDR3 length: 16 residues. The CDR3 spells CASSKDGLARTYEQYF. The CDR3 DNA follows: TGTGCCAGTAGTAAAGACGGACTAGCCCGAACCTACGAGCAGTACTTC. Filled out from reference TRBV19 and TRBJ2-7, the complete variable domain reads DGGITQSPKYLFRKEGQNVTLSCEQNLNHDAMYWYRQDPGQGLRLIYYSQIVNDFQKGDIAEGYSVSREKKESFPLTVTSAQKNPTAFYLCASSKDGLARTYEQYFGPGTRLTVT.

This clonotype was counted a single time. The CDR3 sequence: CASSSTGYVLNTEAFF. The DNA of the CDR3 is TGTGCCAGCAGCTCTACGGGGTACGTTTTGAACACTGAAGCTTTCTTT. V usage is TRBV13 and J usage is TRBJ1-1; D not certain. Germline CDR1 and CDR2: PRHDT and FYEKMQ (reference sequence). The germline V and J ends were trimmed by 4 bases and 0 bases, with 15 bases remaining between them. This CDR3 contains 16 residues.

The CDR3 is CASSFGSPRTSPRNEQYF. For the CDR3, the DNA is TGTGCCAGCAGTTTTGGGTCCCCCAGGACTAGCCCCAGGAATGAGCAGTACTTC. The V call is TRBV27, the J call TRBJ2-7; TRBD2 matches at 8 bases. The CDR3 has 18 amino acids. Germline assignment: CDR1 MNHEY and CDR2 SMNVEV (reference sequence). V shed 3 bases and J 7 bases; nucleotides not matched to a gene: 20.

The CDR3 DNA follows: TGCAGTGCTAGACGTTCGGCGGGGGGGTACAATGAGCAGTTCTTC. Its translation is CSARRSAGGYNEQFF. The V gene is TRBV20-1, the J gene TRBJ2-1; TRBD2 matches at 9 bases. The CDR3 is made up of 15 amino acids. CDR1 and CDR2 (germline): DFQATT, SNEGSKA (reference sequence). With 2 bases clipped from V and 4 bases from J, the junction kept 6 bases outside the gene matches.

This clonotype turned up a few times. The V call is TRBV6-5, the J call TRBJ2-1, with D hard to call. This CDR3 has 14 amino acids. Germline CDR1 reads MNHEY; CDR2 reads SVGAGI. Trimming removed 7 bases at V and 6 bases at J, with 16 bases between. This CDR3 is CASTYWSFGNEQFF. CDR3 coding DNA: TGTGCCAGCACCTACTGGTCGTTTGGCAATGAGCAGTTCTTC.

This clonotype came up a few times. This chain uses TRBV7-9 with TRBJ2-1; the D is unclear. V shed 3 bases and J shed 9 bases, with 9 bases lying between them. The CDR3 has 12 amino acids. In germline, CDR1 is SEHNR, CDR2 FQNEAQ (reference sequence). The CDR3 spells CASSLVAGEQFF. Written as DNA, the CDR3 is TGTGCCAGCAGCTTGGTGGCCGGTGAGCAGTTCTTC. Using reference TRBV7-9 and TRBJ2-1 for the parts outside the CDR3, the full variable domain is DTGVSQNPRHKITKRGQNVTFRCDPISEHNRLYWYRQTLGQGPEFLTYFQNEAQLEKSRLLSDRFSAERPKGSFSTLEIQRTEQGDSAMYLCASSLVAGEQFFGPGTRLTVL.

In nucleotides, the CDR3 is TGTGCCAGCAGTTACCCGTTCCTGGGGAACGAGCAGTACTTC. Translating it yields CASSYPFLGNEQYF. V is TRBV6-5 and J is TRBJ2-7; no clear D gene. This CDR3 comprises 14 residues. V was cut by 2 bases and J by 5 bases, with 13 bases left in between. Germline V gives CDR1 MNHEY, CDR2 SVGAGI.

This clonotype was seen repeatedly, ten times or more. The chain couples TRBV9 to TRBJ2-7, with no clear D. The CDR3 consists of 12 residues. V was clipped by 3 bases and J by 2 bases, with 6 bases between them. Germline assignment: CDR1 SGDLS and CDR2 YYNGEE. The CDR3 nucleotides read TGTGCCAGCAGCGGACGGACCTACGAGCAGTACTTC. Its translation: CASSGRTYEQYF.

This chain connects TRBV6-6 to TRBJ2-5; 8 bases match TRBD2. The end of the DNA is better explained by TRBJ2-7, so the J call may be wrong. CDR1 and CDR2 (germline): MNHNY, SVGAGI (reference sequence). The length of the CDR3 is 16 residues. CDR3 in amino acids: CASSYTQAGTRVEQYF. The DNA of the CDR3 is TGTGCCAGCAGTTACACGCAGGCCGGGACTAGGGTCGAGCAGTACTTC.

V usage is TRBV2 and J usage is TRBJ1-4, with D possibly TRBD1 on 5 matching bases. This CDR3 is built from 14 residues. V dropped 7 bases and J dropped 6 bases, with 15 bases sitting between them. Germline loops: CDR1 SNHLY, CDR2 FYNNEI. The CDR3 reads CASNLGPADEKLFF. The CDR3 bases are TGTGCCAGCAATTTGGGGCCTGCTGATGAAAAACTGTTTTTT.

A few counts support this clonotype. The chain is built from TRBV4-1 and TRBJ1-2; 8 bases agree with TRBD1. J gave up 3 bases and V 3 bases, and 6 bases lay outside the gene matches. The germline CDR1 and CDR2 sequences are MGHRA and YSYEKL. The CDR3 extends over 15 amino acids. The CDR3 DNA follows: TGCGCCAGCAGCCAGGAGACAGGGGACGACTATGGCTACACCTTC. Translating gives CASSQETGDDYGYTF.